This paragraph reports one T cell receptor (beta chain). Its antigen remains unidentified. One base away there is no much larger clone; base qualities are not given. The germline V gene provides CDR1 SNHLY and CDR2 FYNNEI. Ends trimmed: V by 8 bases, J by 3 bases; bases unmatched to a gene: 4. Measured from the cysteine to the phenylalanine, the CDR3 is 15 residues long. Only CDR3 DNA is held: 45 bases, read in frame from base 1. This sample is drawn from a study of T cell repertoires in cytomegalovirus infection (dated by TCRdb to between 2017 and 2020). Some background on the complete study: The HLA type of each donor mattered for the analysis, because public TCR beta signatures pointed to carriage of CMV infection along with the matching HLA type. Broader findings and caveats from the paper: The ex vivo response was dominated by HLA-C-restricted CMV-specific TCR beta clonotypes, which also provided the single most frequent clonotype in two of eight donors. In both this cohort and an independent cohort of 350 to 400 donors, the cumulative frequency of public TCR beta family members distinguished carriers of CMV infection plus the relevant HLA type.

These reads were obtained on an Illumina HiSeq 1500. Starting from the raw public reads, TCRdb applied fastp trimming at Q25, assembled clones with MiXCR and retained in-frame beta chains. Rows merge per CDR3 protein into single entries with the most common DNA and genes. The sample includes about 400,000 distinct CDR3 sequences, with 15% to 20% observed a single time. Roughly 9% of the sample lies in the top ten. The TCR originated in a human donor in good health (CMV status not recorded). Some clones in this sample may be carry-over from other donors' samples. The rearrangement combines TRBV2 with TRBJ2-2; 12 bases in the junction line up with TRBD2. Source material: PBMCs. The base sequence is TGTGCCAGCGCACTAGCGGGGGGTGACACCGGGGAGCTGTTTTTT. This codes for CASALAGGDTGELFF.